The 30 T cell receptor beta chains given below trace back to one sample, sequenced in a study of vaccination effects on CD4 cells after COVID-19. The repertoire was sequenced with immunoSEQ multiplex PCR; TCRdb's copy has only in-frame clones and lacks some. The profile covers about 23,000 clones, with around 72% appearing a single time and under 5.5% taken by the ten largest. The ViraFEST assay expanded antigen-specific CD4+ T cells with viral peptide pools before sequencing. Culture proceeded for nine to eleven days, and CD4+ T cells were then isolated. Nucleocapsid antibody tests were negative, and the vaccine recipients had no prior SARS-CoV-2 infection. Their cognate antigens are unknown. The sequencing used CD4+ T cells from PBMCs cultured with SARS-CoV-2 spike peptides, collected before COVID-19 vaccination. Every receptor here comes from a human donor who received a COVID-19 vaccine.

The chain recombines TRBV5-5 with TRBJ2-3, with D possibly being TRBD2 (5 bases). Trimming pared 4 bases from V and 2 bases from J, leaving 11 bases between. Germline loops: CDR1 SGHKS, CDR2 YYEKEE (reference sequence). This CDR3 is built from 14 residues. Written as DNA, the CDR3 is TGTGCCAGCAGCCCACTAGTTCCCACAGATACGCAGTATTTT. Translation: CASSPLVPTDTQYF.

The chain joins TRBV5-1 to TRBJ2-4, with 7 bases identical to TRBD1. The CDR3 contains 14 residues. CDR1 and CDR2 from the germline V gene are SGHRS and YFSETQ. With V trimmed by 3 bases and J by 6 bases, 6 bases remained unmatched. CDR3: CASSSGTAVNIQYF. The CDR3 DNA follows: TGCGCCAGCAGCTCCGGGACAGCAGTAAACATTCAGTACTTC.

The chain uses TRBV29-1 and TRBJ2-7; tentatively, D is TRBD1 (6 bases). Germline lookup yields CDR1 SQVTM and CDR2 ANQGSEA. The CDR3 loop spans 12 amino acids. Trimming took 4 bases from V and 12 from J, leaving 19 bases between them. CDR3 in amino acids: CSVVVTGGRRYF. CDR3 in DNA: TGCAGCGTTGTGGTGACAGGAGGTCGGCGGTACTTC.

The V gene is TRBV14, the J gene TRBJ2-7, with D perhaps assigned TRBD1 or TRBD2 (5 bases each). Trimming left V 1 base short and J 3 bases short, with 13 bases between. This CDR3 comprises 15 residues. Germline V CDR1 and CDR2: SGHDN, FVKESK. The CDR3 nucleotides are TGTGCCAGCAGCCAAGTCTGGGGGAGACACTACGAGCAGTACTTC. This gives the protein CASSQVWGRHYEQYF.

V usage is TRBV18 and J usage is TRBJ2-3, with TRBD2 matching 7 bases. V lost 0 bases, J lost 5 bases, and 5 bases stayed unmatched. This CDR3 contains 15 residues. Germline V gene lookup returns CDR1 KGHSH and CDR2 LQKENI. This CDR3 is CASSPPAGRGDTQYF. As DNA, the CDR3 is TGTGCCAGCTCACCACCAGCGGGGCGAGGAGATACGCAGTATTTT. Filled out from reference TRBV18 and TRBJ2-3, the complete variable domain reads NAGVMQNPRHLVRRRGQEARLRCSPMKGHSHVYWYRQLPEEGLKFMVYLQKENIIDESGMPKERFSAEFPKEGPSILRIQQVVRGDSAAYFCASSPPAGRGDTQYFGPGTRLTVL.

The V and J genes are TRBV4-1 and TRBJ2-5; TRBD2 matches 10 bases. Trimming at V came to 1 base and at J to 6 bases, leaving 8 bases not matched to a gene. Germline CDR1 and CDR2: MGHRA and YSYEKL. CDR3 length equals 16 residues. CDR3 in amino acids: CASSQVPSGGAQTQYF. CDR3 DNA: TGCGCCAGCAGCCAAGTCCCTAGCGGGGGTGCCCAGACCCAGTACTTC.

This clone was counted a single time. The gene calls are TRBV4-1 and TRBJ2-3, with D perhaps matching TRBD1 (6 bases). Trimming shortened V by 2 bases and J by 6 bases, and 12 bases separated the two germline ends. CDR3 length equals 14 residues. The germline gives CDR1 MGHRA, CDR2 YSYEKL. The CDR3 is CASSQRQERDTQYF. CDR3 nucleotide sequence: TGCGCCAGCAGCCAAAGACAGGAGAGGGATACGCAGTATTTT.

V usage is TRBV9 and J usage is TRBJ2-7, with unresolved D. CDR1 and CDR2 (germline): SGDLS, YYNGEE. The CDR3 runs to 14 residues. The V end lost 3 bases, the J end lost 0 bases, and 10 bases lay between the germline ends. The CDR3 loop is CASSATVGSYEQYF. Written as DNA, the CDR3 is TGTGCCAGCAGCGCCACCGTCGGCTCCTACGAGCAGTACTTC.

V is TRBV5-1 and J is TRBJ1-5; D is unresolved. V gave up 0 bases and J gave up 6 bases, with 7 bases separating them. The length of the CDR3 is 13 residues. Germline V gives CDR1 SGHRS, CDR2 YFSETQ. CDR3 amino acids: CASSLAMGQPQHF. The CDR3 nucleotides read TGCGCCAGCAGCTTGGCAATGGGTCAGCCCCAGCATTTT.

The genes are TRBV10-2 and TRBJ2-1; D is perhaps TRBD2 (6 bases). The CDR3 is 15 amino acids. Germline V gives CDR1 WSHSY, CDR2 SAAADI. V was trimmed by 9 bases and J by 4 bases, leaving 19 bases between them. The CDR3 reads CASSMGGVPYNEQFF. CDR3 in DNA: TGCGCCAGTTCTATGGGCGGGGTCCCATACAATGAGCAGTTCTTC.

This clone came up a few times. The genes are TRBV3-1 (or the pseudogene TRBV3-2) and TRBJ1-5, with D maybe TRBD1 (5 bases). Trimming pared 4 bases from V and 5 bases from J, leaving 9 bases between. Germline CDR1 LGHDT, CDR2 YNNKEL (reference sequence). The CDR3 length is 13 residues. The CDR3 region is CASSLGTDQPQHF. The DNA for the CDR3 is TGTGCCAGCAGCCTAGGGACGGATCAGCCCCAGCATTTT.

This rearrangement joins TRBV2 to TRBJ1-3; D might be TRBD1 (5 bases). The CDR3 consists of 12 residues. The germline V gene encodes CDR1 SNHLY and CDR2 FYNNEI. Between the trimmed V and J ends, which lost 9 bases and 3 bases, there was a span of 9 bases. The CDR3 is CARKGDGNTIYF. The DNA of the CDR3 is TGTGCCAGGAAAGGGGATGGAAACACCATATATTTT. Using reference TRBV2 and TRBJ1-3 for the parts outside the CDR3, the full variable domain is EPEVTQTPSHQVTQMGQEVILRCVPISNHLYFYWYRQILGQKVEFLVSFYNNEISEKSEIFDDQFSVERPDGSNFTLKIRSTKLEDSAMYFCARKGDGNTIYFGEGSWLTVV.

This chain's CDR3 is CASSAQTGVQYF. CDR3 bases: TGTGCCAGCAGTGCTCAGACAGGGGTTCAGTACTTC. The rearrangement links TRBV25-1 to TRBJ2-4, with 8 positions matching TRBD1. The CDR3 has 12 amino acids. V shed 4 bases and J 11 bases; nucleotides not matched to a gene: 4. Looked up from germline, CDR1 is MGHDK and CDR2 is SYGVNS. The full variable domain, completed using reference TRBV25-1 and TRBJ2-4, is EADIYQTPRYLVIGTGKKITLECSQTMGHDKMYWYQQDPGMELHLIHYSYGVNSTEKGDLSSESTVSRIRTEHFPLTLESARPSHTSQYLCASSAQTGVQYFGAGTRLSVL.

The V and J genes are TRBV13 and TRBJ2-1, with TRBD2 matching over 10 bases. The CDR3 contains 19 residues. Germline assignment: CDR1 PRHDT and CDR2 FYEKMQ (reference sequence). Losses at the gene ends were 5 bases for V and 5 bases for J; bases not matched to a gene: 18. CDR3 DNA: TGTGCCAGCAGCCTCAGGGTAGCGGGAGGTCCGGACGGGAACAATGAGCAGTTCTTC. Translating gives CASSLRVAGGPDGNNEQFF.

The rearrangement uses TRBV29-1 and TRBJ2-5; TRBD2 agrees at 12 bases. V gave up 3 bases and J gave up 5 bases; unmatched junction bases: 10. Germline CDR1 SQVTM, CDR2 ANQGSEA. This CDR3 comprises 16 residues. CDR3 residues: CSVETSGSSRGETQYF. CDR3 DNA: TGCAGCGTTGAGACTAGCGGGAGCTCCCGGGGGGAGACCCAGTACTTC.

The J gene is TRBJ2-3, the V gene TRBV10-2, with 8 bases that match TRBD2. In germline, CDR1 is WSHSY, CDR2 SAAADI. Germline trimming cut 8 bases from V and 3 bases from J; bases unmatched to any gene: 13. The length of the CDR3 is 16 residues. CDR3 sequence (DNA): TGCGCCAGCCGTCCCTCAGGCGGGGGGTTGACAGATACGCAGTATTTT. It yields the protein CASRPSGGGLTDTQYF.

The chain couples TRBV7-2 to TRBJ2-7; TRBD1 matches 8 bases. With 2 bases clipped from V and 3 bases from J, the junction kept 6 bases outside the gene matches. The V gene's germline CDR1 is SGHTA and CDR2 FQGNSA. The CDR3 runs 15 residues. The CDR3: CASSLFQGANYEQYF. The CDR3 coding sequence is TGTGCCAGCAGCTTATTTCAGGGGGCGAACTACGAGCAGTACTTC.

The chain joins TRBV6-5 to TRBJ2-3, with 9 bases that match TRBD2. The CDR3 sequence is 14 residues long. The V and J ends lost 6 bases and 3 bases, in that order; junction bases with no gene match: 4. CDR1 is MNHEY and CDR2 is SVGAGI in the germline V gene. CDR3 DNA: TGTGCCAGCAGCGGGAGCGGGAGGACAGATACGCAGTATTTT. Amino acid sequence: CASSGSGRTDTQYF.

The chain links TRBV6-5 to TRBJ2-7; 8 bases line up with TRBD1. This CDR3 is built from 15 residues. V was pared by 2 bases and J by 2 bases, with 5 bases of the junction left unmatched. Germline CDR1 MNHEY, CDR2 SVGAGI. CDR3 nucleotide sequence: TGTGCCAGCAGTTACAATGGACAGGGACCCTACGAGCAGTACTTC. It encodes CASSYNGQGPYEQYF.

CDR3 DNA sequence: TGTGCCAGCAGCCACGGGGGTACCTACGAGCAGTACTTC. Its protein is CASSHGGTYEQYF. V usage is TRBV5-6 and J usage is TRBJ2-7; TRBD2 might be the D (6 bases). Per the germline V gene, CDR1 is SGHDT and CDR2 is YYEEEE. V shed 4 bases and J shed 2 bases, with 10 bases lying between them. The CDR3 totals 13 residues.

This sequence joins TRBV19 and TRBJ2-1, with D unclear. Germline CDR1 LNHDA, CDR2 SQIVND (reference sequence). The CDR3 spans 11 residues. The V and J ends lost 7 bases and 5 bases respectively, with 6 bases between them. CDR3 protein: CASTKDNEQFF. In DNA, the CDR3 is TGTGCCAGTACCAAGGACAATGAGCAGTTCTTC.

The chain joins TRBV29-1 to TRBJ1-1, with D hard to call. The V gene's germline CDR1 is SQVTM and CDR2 ANQGSEA. This CDR3 region has 12 residues. Trimming took 3 bases from V and 1 from J, leaving 6 bases between them. For the CDR3, the DNA is TGCAGCGTTGATGCCAGGAACACTGAAGCTTTCTTT. Its translation: CSVDARNTEAFF.

The J gene is TRBJ2-3, the V gene TRBV7-8; 10 nucleotides line up with TRBD2. The CDR3 has 17 amino acids. CDR1 is SGHVS, CDR2 FQNEAQ, per germline. The trim removed 8 bases at V and 2 bases at J, leaving 13 bases unmatched. The CDR3 is CASGPRSGTSVTDTQYF. In nucleotides, the CDR3 is TGTGCCAGCGGCCCGAGGAGTGGGACTAGCGTCACAGATACGCAGTATTTT.

This clone turned up a few times. The chain carries TRBV6-2 or TRBV6-3 and TRBJ2-7, with 8 nucleotides matching TRBD1. The CDR3 loop spans 17 amino acids. The germline V gene has CDR1 MNHEY and CDR2 SVGEGT. V lost 2 bases and J lost 5; bases outside the gene matches: 14. The CDR3 DNA reads as TGTGCCAGCAGTTACAGGTTTGGTTCCAGGGGGCTTCACGAGCAGTACTTC. This translates into CASSYRFGSRGLHEQYF.

A single count supports this clone. V usage is TRBV5-4 and J usage is TRBJ2-2; tentatively, D is TRBD1 (5 bases). The CDR3 is made up of 17 amino acids. V was cut by 5 bases and J by 2 bases, with 19 bases left in between. The germline CDR1 and CDR2 sequences are SGHNT and YYREEE (reference sequence). The CDR3 reads CASSWTIGALNTGELFF. The CDR3 coding sequence is TGTGCCAGCAGTTGGACCATAGGGGCCCTAAACACCGGGGAGCTGTTTTTT.

The chain is built from TRBV4-2 and TRBJ2-5; TRBD1 matches at 9 bases. In germline, CDR1 is LGHNA, CDR2 YNFKEQ. V was pared by 2 bases and J by 3 bases, with 7 bases of the junction left unmatched. The CDR3 totals 16 residues. CDR3 sequence (DNA): TGTGCCAGCAGCCAACCTCCTGGACAGGGGAAAGAGACCCAGTACTTC. This codes for CASSQPPGQGKETQYF.

The chain links TRBV11-2 to TRBJ2-7; 9 bases align to TRBD1. CDR1 SGHAT and CDR2 FQNNGV come from the germline V gene. This CDR3 region has 16 residues. Losses at the gene ends were 1 base for V and 3 bases for J; bases not matched to a gene: 7. The CDR3 loop reads CASSLALTGGVYEQYF. CDR3 sequence (DNA): TGTGCCAGCAGCTTAGCCCTGACAGGGGGTGTCTACGAGCAGTACTTC.

In this sample, this clone turned up once. This sequence joins TRBV7-9 and TRBJ1-1, with D perhaps matching TRBD1 (6 bases). The CDR3 is made up of 14 amino acids. V lost 5 bases and J 1 base, leaving 11 bases between the germline ends. CDR1 SEHNR and CDR2 FQNEAQ come from the germline V gene (reference sequence). CDR3 sequence: CASSRQASNTEAFF. Here the CDR3 DNA reads TGTGCCAGCAGCCGACAGGCTTCGAACACTGAAGCTTTCTTT.

The chain recombines TRBV7-6 with TRBJ2-1; D assignment may be TRBD1 or TRBD2 (7 bases each). V gave up 1 base and J gave up 4 bases, with 14 bases separating them. Per the germline V gene, CDR1 is SGHVS and CDR2 is FNYEAQ. There are 16 residues in the CDR3. CDR3 sequence: CASSLVVQGGYNEQFF. CDR3 nucleotide sequence: TGTGCCAGCAGCTTAGTAGTTCAGGGGGGGTACAATGAGCAGTTCTTC.

The CDR3 DNA sequence: TGTGCCAGCAGTGAAGGTAGCGGGGGGGGCACAGATACGCAGTATTTT. Translation gives CASSEGSGGGTDTQYF. This rearrangement joins TRBV6-1 to TRBJ2-3; TRBD2 matches at 11 bases. J was trimmed by 1 base and V by 1 base; bases with no gene match: 1. This CDR3 has 16 residues. Germline assignment: CDR1 MNHNS and CDR2 SASEGT.